The present entry profiles one TCR beta chain with its context. The antigen is undetermined. Just one base apart from a much larger clone, this may be a read error. This CDR3 has 15 amino acids. The germline V gene encodes CDR1 DFQATT and CDR2 SNEGSKA (reference sequence). V dropped 0 bases and J dropped 5; count of bases not matched to a gene: 10. This entry comes from a study of regulatory T cells in long-lasting Graves disease. Time point here: newly diagnosed GD, antithyroid drugs for less than 3 months. Following extraction of RNA from PBMCs, that RNA was used to make the TCR library. Overall study findings and caveats: Persistent disease preferred TRBV28, TRBJ1-2 and TRBJ2-5; new disease, TRBV20-1 and TRBJ2-1. It was possible that the small sample size reduced accuracy.

Libraries of TCR beta came from iRepertoire HTBI primers plus Arm-PCR of CDR3 regions. One entry per CDR3 protein, called by TCRdb with MiXCR from the multiplex PCR reads. The sample lists 200,000 to 250,000 distinct CDR3 sequences; roughly a fifth were seen once. These same data were also listed under a study on T cells in Graves' hyperthyroidism and ophthalmopathy.

Sequenced material: peripheral blood mononuclear cells (PBMCs), taken at new diagnosis, from a patient treated with antithyroid drugs. The V call is TRBV20-1, the J call TRBJ2-7; 7 nucleotides align to TRBD2. The receptor comes from a woman between 25 and 40 years old with Graves disease. As DNA, the CDR3 is TGCAGTGCTAGAGATCAGTCTAGCGGATCCCACGAGCAGTACTTC. Residues: CSARDQSSGSHEQYF.